This is a list of T cell receptor beta chains from one sample in a study of cytomegalovirus exposure and HLA in healthy donors. Produced via immunoSEQ multiplex PCR; TCRdb's table is partial and in-frame only. The sample carries more than 45,000 clones, 89% recorded once. The sequenced sample was PBMCs. These receptor sequences come from a woman aged 18-29 years in good health and CMV-seronegative. The CDR3 runs from the conserved cysteine through the conserved F or W. A D gene is named only where the DNA matches it firmly.

TRBJ2-7,TRBV5-1,-,CASSLDYSYEQYF
TRBJ2-7,TRBV28,TRBD2,CASSLAGVQREVEQYF
TRBJ1-5,TRBV27,-,CATSTVSSGNQPQHF
TRBJ2-7,TRBV6-6,TRBD1,CASSFTGTGASYEQYF
TRBJ2-5,TRBV11-2,-,CASSPEGGETQYF
TRBJ1-2,TRBV2,TRBD1,CASSAQGEGGYTF
TRBJ1-2,TRBV5-4,TRBD1,CASSYRTGDEGGYTF
TRBJ2-7,TRBV7-6,-,CASSLVQENEQYF
TRBJ2-1,TRBV9,-,CASSVWSASYNEQFF
TRBJ2-7,TRBV10-3,TRBD1,CARGWDRAYEQYF
TRBJ2-2,TRBV9,-,CASSVVGDRGELFF
TRBJ1-4,TRBV7-9,-,CASSPFQVGEKLFF
TRBJ2-3,TRBV9,-,CASSDSGDTQYF
TRBJ1-5,TRBV28,-,CASSLGSNQPQHF
TRBJ2-3,TRBV7-3,TRBD2,CASSFGGGSTDTQYF
TRBJ2-2,TRBV19,-,CASSTAANTGELFF
TRBJ1-4,TRBV18,TRBD1,CASSPRDSNEKLFF
TRBJ1-4,TRBV28,TRBD1,CAHRGLGNEKLFF
TRBJ2-2,TRBV11-3,TRBD2,CASSFRTSPAGELFF
TRBJ2-2,TRBV19,-,CASSAWQENTGELFF
TRBJ1-4,TRBV28,-,CASSPTGRGATNEKLFF
TRBJ1-5,TRBV11-1,-,CASINQPQHF
TRBJ1-1,TRBV5-5,-,CASSKLTGNTEAFF
TRBJ2-5,TRBV25-1,-,CASSHPGEETQYF
TRBJ2-3,TRBV9,-,CASSVMEGLTDTQYF
TRBJ2-3,TRBV21-1,-,CASSRPGLMAGEYTQYF
TRBJ2-5,TRBV9,TRBD2,CASSPQGLAGRTQYF
TRBJ2-1,TRBV5-6,-,CASVYSYSYNEQFF
TRBJ2-3,TRBV6-5,-,CASSYSGQAPDTQYF
TRBJ2-2,TRBV10-3,-,CAISGSANTGELFF
TRBJ2-1,TRBV7-3,TRBD2,CASSLTRTSSYNEQFF